This is a list of T cell receptor beta chains from one sample in a study of blood T cell repertoires in COVID-19. Profiled with immunoSEQ multiplex PCR; TCRdb holds only in-frame clones, not every one. The sample holds under 350,000 clones, approximately 83% seen once. Sequenced material: peripheral blood. These receptors were collected from a woman aged 50 to 65 who had recovered from COVID-19. The CDR3 runs from the conserved cysteine through the conserved F or W. The order of the fields is V gene, D gene, J gene, clone size, CDR3 DNA, CDR3 protein. D genes are given only for firm matches. Clone size is given for some rows only: seen once, a few or many times, or a class if the clone is expanded.

>TRBV9|-|TRBJ1-4|-
TGTGCCAGCAGCGACCTTGGAGGGGGAGGGGAAAAACTGTTTTTT
CASSDLGGGGEKLFF
>TRBV2|-|TRBJ2-7|-
TGTGCCAGCAGTGAACAGGGTTTGACCTACGAGCAGTACTTC
CASSEQGLTYEQYF
>TRBV5-1|-|TRBJ1-3|-
TGCGCCAGCAGTAGGGGCTCTGGAAACACCATATATTTT
CASSRGSGNTIYF
>TRBV2|TRBD1|TRBJ1-2|-
TGTGCCAGCAGTGAAGCAGGGACAGGGGATGGCTACACCTTC
CASSEAGTGDGYTF
>TRBV19|TRBD1|TRBJ1-6|-
TGTGCCAGTAGTAGGCGGAACAGGGGGGCTAGCTCCTATAATTCACCCCTCCACTTT
CASSRRNRGASSYNSPLHF
>TRBV7-2|-|TRBJ1-6|-
TGTGCCAGCAGCTTAGGGGGGGGAGCAACTAATTCACCCCTCCACTTT
CASSLGGGATNSPLHF
>TRBV28|-|TRBJ1-3|-
TGTGCCAGCAGCCCCCCTGGGCCAAACTCTGGAAACACCATATATTTT
CASSPPGPNSGNTIYF
>TRBV12-3/TRBV12-4|-|TRBJ1-2|-
TGTGCCAGCAGTTCCCCTCAGGGAGGCTACACCTTC
CASSSPQGGYTF
>TRBV18|TRBD2|TRBJ2-7|-
TGTGCCAGCTCACCACGAACCGGGGGGTTTTACGAGCAGTACTTC
CASSPRTGGFYEQYF
>TRBV4-2|TRBD1|TRBJ2-7|few
TGTGCCAGCAGCCAAGAATACAGGGGCAGAAGGCGACTCTACGAGCAGTACTTC
CASSQEYRGRRRLYEQYF
>TRBV7-2|-|TRBJ2-3|-
TGTGCCAGCAGCTTAGGAGGGGGGGGGCCCGAGACGCAGTATTTT
CASSLGGGGPETQYF
>TRBV7-2|TRBD2|TRBJ2-7|-
TGTGCCAGCAGCTTAGTGTCTAGCGGGGAGTACGAGCAGTACTTC
CASSLVSSGEYEQYF
>TRBV5-1|TRBD1|TRBJ2-1|few
TGCGCCAGCAGCTTGGAGGGACAGGGGGCTAACGAGCAGTTCTTC
CASSLEGQGANEQFF
>TRBV9|TRBD1|TRBJ2-6|-
TGTGCCAGCAGCGTAGGCACAGGGGCTGGGGCCAACGTCCTGACTTTC
CASSVGTGAGANVLTF
>TRBV2|TRBD1|TRBJ1-3|-
TGTGCCAGCAGTACACAGGGGGCTGGAAACACCATATATTTT
CASSTQGAGNTIYF
>TRBV11-3|TRBD2|TRBJ2-7|-
TGTGCCAGCAGCGCTCGGACTAGCGGAAAAGGCTACGAGCAGTACTTC
CASSARTSGKGYEQYF
>TRBV9|-|TRBJ2-3|-
TGTGCCAGCAGCGTAGGCCTGCGCGGCACAGATACGCAGTATTTT
CASSVGLRGTDTQYF
>TRBV15|TRBD1|TRBJ2-4|once
TGTGCCACCAGCAGAGATCAGGGGGCTCCGAACATTCAGTACTTC
CATSRDQGAPNIQYF
>TRBV28|-|TRBJ1-6|-
TGTGCCAGCACCCCCCACAGCCAGTATAATTCACCCCTCCACTTT
CASTPHSQYNSPLHF
>TRBV12-3/TRBV12-4|TRBD1|TRBJ1-1|-
TGTGCCAGCAGTTCCCGACAGGGAGCGGTGGCTTTCTTT
CASSSRQGAVAFF
>TRBV11-2|-|TRBJ2-7|-
TGTGCCAGCAGGCCTGACACCTACGAGCAGTACTTC
CASRPDTYEQYF
>TRBV6-1|TRBD2|TRBJ2-1|-
TGTGCCAGCAGTGCAAGGACTAGCCCATCCTACAATGAGCAGTTCTTC
CASSARTSPSYNEQFF
>TRBV9|TRBD2|TRBJ2-3|-
TGTGCCAGCAGCGTAGCCGGGCGGGGGGATATCACAGATACGCAGTATTTT
CASSVAGRGDITDTQYF
>TRBV6-2/TRBV6-3|-|TRBJ1-1|-
TGTGCCAGCAGTTACCCCGGGGTTCCGCAACTTGAAGCTTTCTTT
CASSYPGVPQLEAFF
>TRBV3-1/TRBV3-2|TRBD1|TRBJ2-7|-
TGTGCCAGCAGCCAAGATGGACCAGGGGGCTGGAGCGAGCAGTACTTC
CASSQDGPGGWSEQYF
>TRBV6-5|TRBD1|TRBJ1-3|-
TGTGCCACCGTAATGACAGGGTTCTCTGGAAACACCATATATTTT
CATVMTGFSGNTIYF
>TRBV9|-|TRBJ1-1|-
TGTGCCAGCAAGGGCGGACGGGGAAACACTGAAGCTTTCTTT
CASKGGRGNTEAFF
>TRBV4-2|TRBD2|TRBJ2-5|few
TGTGCCAGCAGCCAAGATCCCAGCGGGGGAGGGGAGACCCAGTACTTC
CASSQDPSGGGETQYF
>TRBV12-3/TRBV12-4|TRBD1|TRBJ1-2|-
TGTGCCAGCAGCTACAGGGGGCGGGGTGACACCTTC
CASSYRGRGDTF
>TRBV19|-|TRBJ2-7|once
TGTGCCAGTAGTATCACCAGGGGCGACGAGCAGTACTTC
CASSITRGDEQYF
>TRBV28|-|TRBJ2-7|-
TGTGCCAGCAGTTTAACAGGAATAAGCTCCTACGAGCAGTACTTC
CASSLTGISSYEQYF
>TRBV11-2|TRBD1|TRBJ1-2|-
TGTGCCAGCAGCTTGGGGACAGTATATGACTATGGCTACACCTTC
CASSLGTVYDYGYTF
>TRBV6-2/TRBV6-3|TRBD2|TRBJ2-5|few
TGTGCCAGCAGCCCTGGGGAGGCGCTAGCGGGAGAGCTTCACTTC
CASSPGEALAGELHF
>TRBV28|TRBD2|TRBJ2-7|-
TGTGCCAGCAGCCTAGCGGGAGTAAATTACGAGCAGTACTTC
CASSLAGVNYEQYF
>TRBV19|TRBD1|TRBJ1-1|-
TGTGCCAGTAGTATAGCCCACAGGGGGCTAACTGAAGCTTTCTTT
CASSIAHRGLTEAFF
>TRBV27|-|TRBJ2-1|-
TGTGCCAGCAGTTTGTTAGGGGATGAGCAGTTCTTC
CASSLLGDEQFF
>TRBV14|TRBD1|TRBJ2-3|-
TGTGCCAGCAGCCACCGTCCCGGGACAGGGAGGGCGCAGTATTTT
CASSHRPGTGRAQYF
>TRBV5-1|TRBD1|TRBJ2-7|-
TGCGCCAGCAGCCCACTGGGACAGGGGTTCTACGAGCAGTACTTC
CASSPLGQGFYEQYF
>TRBV12-5|TRBD1|TRBJ2-3|-
TGTGCTAGTGGACAGGACAGGGTCTCAGATACGCAGTATTTT
CASGQDRVSDTQYF
>TRBV14|-|TRBJ1-5|-
TGTGCCAGCAGTAGAGATCACGCGGGGCCCCAGCATTTT
CASSRDHAGPQHF
>TRBV5-1|TRBD1|TRBJ2-7|-
TGCGCCAGCAGCTCGGACAGGGGGGAGCAGTACTTC
CASSSDRGEQYF
>TRBV15|TRBD2|TRBJ2-1|-
TGTGCCACCCGGATTGGACTAGCGGGAGAGCATGAGCAGTTCTTC
CATRIGLAGEHEQFF